Presented here are 29 T cell receptor beta chains from one specimen sequenced in a study of blood T cell repertoires in COVID-19. TCRdb's table, derived via immunoSEQ multiplex PCR, lists solely in-frame clones and lacks some. The sample shows about 68,000 clones, roughly 86% of them seen only once. The sample comprised peripheral blood. These receptors were obtained from a man aged 45-65 years with acute or convalescent COVID-19.

The chain combines TRBV6-5 with TRBJ2-7; D uncertain. The CDR3 length is 15 residues. Trimming shortened V by 8 bases and J by 0 bases, and 17 bases separated the two germline ends. The V gene's germline CDR1 is MNHEY and CDR2 SVGAGI. The CDR3: CASVRLASASYEQYF. CDR3 bases: TGTGCCAGCGTTCGTCTGGCCAGCGCCTCCTACGAGCAGTACTTC.

The chain recombines TRBV18 with TRBJ1-3; D is perhaps TRBD1 (6 bases). The CDR3 covers 16 residues. Germline V gives CDR1 KGHSH, CDR2 LQKENI. V was pared by 4 bases and J by 0 bases, with 13 bases between. CDR3 region: CASSLRGPISGNTIYF. Written as DNA, the CDR3 is TGTGCCAGCTCACTCAGGGGCCCGATCTCTGGAAACACCATATATTTT.

This chain connects TRBV7-8 to TRBJ1-1; D is perhaps TRBD1 (6 bases). The CDR3 covers 13 residues. V was cut by 6 bases and J by 1 base, with 9 bases left in between. Germline lookup yields CDR1 SGHVS and CDR2 FQNEAQ. CDR3 nucleotides: TGTGCCAGCAGAGCACAGGGGAACACTGAAGCTTTCTTT. Protein product: CASRAQGNTEAFF.

The chain links TRBV7-8 to TRBJ2-7; tentative D call: TRBD1 (6 bases). Germline V gene data show CDR1 as SGHVS and CDR2 as FQNEAQ. The CDR3 totals 13 residues. V was pared by 3 bases and J by 4 bases, with 10 bases between. The CDR3 DNA reads as TGTGCCAGCAGCTTTCGGGGACATTACGAGCAGTACTTC. Protein product: CASSFRGHYEQYF.

The chain carries TRBV3-1 (or the pseudogene TRBV3-2) and TRBJ2-3; 10 bases fit TRBD2. CDR1 is LGHDT and CDR2 is YNNKEL in the germline V gene (reference sequence). The V and J ends lost 0 bases and 3 bases, in that order; junction bases with no gene match: 6. The length of the CDR3 is 17 residues. The CDR3 DNA reads TGTGCCAGCAGCCAAGATAAACTAGCGGGGTTAACAGATACGCAGTATTTT. This sequence encodes CASSQDKLAGLTDTQYF.

The CDR3 DNA reads as TGTGCCAGCAGCTGGGACTGGGGGAGCTCCTACGAGCAGTACTTC. This translates into CASSWDWGSSYEQYF. The chain is built from TRBV5-4 and TRBJ2-7, with D perhaps TRBD2 (6 bases). This CDR3 has 15 amino acids. Germline V gene sequence: CDR1 SGHNT, CDR2 YYREEE (reference sequence). The V gene lost 3 bases and the J gene lost 0 bases, with 13 bases spanning the gap.

The V gene is TRBV6-5, the J gene TRBJ1-2; no definite D call. Trimming stripped 2 bases from V and 8 bases from J, with 18 bases between. This CDR3 is 15 amino acids long. The germline gives CDR1 MNHEY, CDR2 SVGAGI. CDR3 nucleotide sequence: TGTGCCAGCAGTTACCCTCCGAACGTTGGCGGGGGCTACACCTTC. It specifies CASSYPPNVGGGYTF.

V usage is TRBV4-2 and J usage is TRBJ2-1; tentatively, D is TRBD1 (6 bases). Trimming left V 1 base short and J 9 bases short, with 13 bases between. CDR3 length: 14 residues. Germline assignment: CDR1 LGHNA and CDR2 YNFKEQ. This CDR3 reads CASSQGPLGGEQFF. DNA of the CDR3: TGTGCCAGCAGCCAAGGGCCTCTAGGGGGTGAGCAGTTCTTC.

The chain has TRBV18 and TRBJ1-3; 8 positions match TRBD1. V trimming: 3 bases; J trimming: 3 bases; junction bases outside the gene matches: 7. CDR1 is KGHSH, CDR2 LQKENI, per germline. The CDR3 has 16 residues. In nucleotides, the CDR3 is TGTGCCAGCTCACCGTCGACAGGGGAAGATGGAAACACCATATATTTT. It is translated as CASSPSTGEDGNTIYF.

The chain uses TRBV30 and TRBJ2-3; TRBD2 matches at 8 bases. The V and J ends lost 1 base and 0 bases, in that order; junction bases with no gene match: 9. CDR3 length equals 17 residues. Germline assignment: CDR1 GTSNPN and CDR2 SVGIG (reference sequence). CDR3 DNA: TGTGCCTGGAGTGAAGCCTTAGCGGGGATAAGCACAGATACGCAGTATTTT. Amino acid sequence: CAWSEALAGISTDTQYF.

The V and J genes are TRBV12-3 or TRBV12-4 and TRBJ2-2; D may be TRBD1 (5 bases). CDR3 length: 12 amino acids. Trimming took 5 bases from V and 5 from J, leaving 6 bases between them. CDR3 amino acids: CASSHRTGELFF. CDR3 nucleotides: TGTGCCAGCAGTCACAGGACCGGGGAGCTGTTTTTT.

The V and J genes are TRBV12-5 and TRBJ2-2; 11 bases are a match to TRBD2. This CDR3 comprises 18 residues. Unmatched junction bases numbered 11, after V lost 2 bases and J lost 6 bases. Germline V gene lookup returns CDR1 LGHNT and CDR2 FRNRAP. The CDR3 protein is CASGLIVSSGRKAGELFF. CDR3 DNA sequence: TGTGCTAGTGGTTTGATAGTGTCTAGCGGGAGGAAGGCCGGGGAGCTGTTTTTT.

The chain uses TRBV27 and TRBJ1-2, with D possibly TRBD1 on 6 matching bases. Trimming left V 6 bases short and J 2 bases short, with 13 bases between. Germline V CDR1 and CDR2: MNHEY, SMNVEV (reference sequence). The CDR3 totals 14 residues. The CDR3: CASRTGSPNYGYTF. The CDR3 region has the DNA TGTGCCAGCAGAACAGGGTCCCCAAACTATGGCTACACCTTC.

The chain employs TRBV21-1 and TRBJ2-7; the D segment call TRBD2 is taken from the table without a DNA check. TRBV21-1 is assigned pseudogene status. The CDR3 covers 15 residues. CDR3 amino acids: CASSPEVERSYEQYF. The CDR3 DNA is TGTGCCAGCAGCCCAGAGGTAGAGCGGTCCTACGAGCAGTACTTC.

This chain joins TRBV4-1 and TRBJ1-1; no definite D call. The length of the CDR3 is 13 residues. The germline V gene has CDR1 MGHRA and CDR2 YSYEKL. Trimming stripped 4 bases from V and 1 base from J, with 7 bases between. The CDR3 DNA reads TGCGCCAGCAGCCGCTTGCGGAACACTGAAGCTTTCTTT. Its translation is CASSRLRNTEAFF.

CDR3 nucleotides: TGTGCCACCAGCAGAGAGAGGACAGGGTGGACACCCCTCCACTTT. Amino acid sequence: CATSRERTGWTPLHF. The chain employs TRBV15 and TRBJ1-6, with TRBD1 matching over 8 bases. V shed 0 bases and J 11 bases; nucleotides not matched to a gene: 6. The CDR3 spans 15 residues. Germline V gene sequence: CDR1 LNHNV, CDR2 YYDKDF (reference sequence).

The V gene is TRBV10-3, the J gene TRBJ1-5; D is unresolved. Germline CDR1 and CDR2: ENHRY and SYGVKD. The V and J ends lost 6 bases and 4 bases respectively, with 13 bases between them. There are 14 residues in the CDR3. CDR3 protein: CAISAEDSNQPQHF. The DNA of the CDR3 is TGTGCCATCAGCGCGGAAGACTCGAATCAGCCCCAGCATTTT.

This chain connects TRBV15 to TRBJ2-1, with unresolved D. The CDR3 contains 11 residues. The V and J ends lost 5 bases and 9 bases respectively, with 8 bases between them. Germline values: CDR1 LNHNV, CDR2 YYDKDF (reference sequence). The CDR3 coding sequence is TGTGCCACCAGCGGCCCTGGTGAGCAGTTCTTC. Amino acid sequence: CATSGPGEQFF.

The rearrangement uses TRBV5-1 and TRBJ1-1; D is possibly TRBD1 (6 bases). CDR3 length equals 15 residues. V lost 2 bases, J lost 0 bases, and 11 bases lay in between. Germline V lookup: CDR1 SGHRS, CDR2 YFSETQ. This CDR3 is CASSLGQILNTEAFF. The DNA for the CDR3 is TGCGCCAGCAGCTTAGGACAGATCCTGAACACTGAAGCTTTCTTT.

The chain carries TRBV5-1 and TRBJ1-2, with 9 bases identical to TRBD1. Trimming took 4 bases from V and 2 from J; bases not matched to a gene: 15. Germline-derived CDR1 and CDR2 are SGHRS and YFSETQ. The CDR3 is 18 amino acids. This CDR3 reads CASSPGTGIPGINYGYTF. CDR3 in DNA: TGCGCCAGCAGCCCTGGGACAGGGATTCCGGGGATCAACTATGGCTACACCTTC.

The rearrangement links TRBV25-1 to TRBJ1-4; D call uncertain. With 1 base removed from V and 8 bases from J, the gap between germline ends came to 14 bases. The V gene's germline CDR1 is MGHDK and CDR2 SYGVNS. The CDR3 totals 15 residues. The CDR3 sequence: CASSESRRETEKLFF. The CDR3 DNA sequence: TGTGCCAGCAGTGAATCCCGCCGGGAGACCGAAAAACTGTTTTTT.

The chain combines TRBV21-1 with TRBJ2-3; TRBD1 was called by the table and not checked on the DNA. TRBV21-1 is a listed pseudogene. This CDR3 has 19 residues. CDR3 bases: TGTGCCAGCAGCAAAGCTGGGACGGACAGGGGCCTGGAAGCAGATACGCAGTATTTT. Its translation is CASSKAGTDRGLEADTQYF.

The chain is built from TRBV7-9 and TRBJ2-1, with TRBD2 matching over 7 bases. The CDR3 runs to 17 residues. V dropped 1 base and J dropped 5; count of bases not matched to a gene: 11. Looked up from germline, CDR1 is SEHNR and CDR2 is FQNEAQ (reference sequence). CDR3 region: CASSLVFGAGRNNEQFF. CDR3 nucleotide sequence: TGTGCCAGCAGCTTAGTTTTTGGAGCGGGGAGAAACAATGAGCAGTTCTTC.

The chain recombines TRBV5-1 with TRBJ1-1; TRBD1 matches 11 bases. The J segment lost 0 bases and the V segment lost 5 bases, leaving 6 bases of the junction unmatched. Germline CDR1 and CDR2: SGHRS and YFSETQ. The CDR3 is made up of 16 amino acids. The CDR3 nucleotides are TGCGCCAGCAGGTTCGGACAGGGGGCATTGAACACTGAAGCTTTCTTT. This gives the protein CASRFGQGALNTEAFF.

The rearrangement joins TRBV30 to TRBJ2-5, with 13 bases fitting TRBD2. Per the germline V gene, CDR1 is GTSNPN and CDR2 is SVGIG (reference sequence). The CDR3 sequence is 17 residues long. V was clipped by 3 bases and J by 0 bases; unmatched bases: 7. The CDR3 DNA is TGTGCCTGGAGCGCGGGACTAGCGGGGCCCCACCAAGAGACCCAGTACTTC. Translation gives CAWSAGLAGPHQETQYF. The full variable domain, completed using reference TRBV30 and TRBJ2-5, is SQTIHQWPATLVQPVGSPLSLECTVEGTSNPNLYWYRQAAGRGLQLLFYSVGIGQISSEVPQNLSASRPQDRQFILSSKKLLLSDSGFYLCAWSAGLAGPHQETQYFGPGTRLLVL.

This clone was found a few times. The chain recombines TRBV28 with TRBJ1-2; D might be TRBD1 (6 bases). Trimming removed 3 bases from V and 4 bases from J, with 15 bases in between. Germline V lookup: CDR1 MDHEN, CDR2 SYDVKM. The CDR3 extends over 15 amino acids. The CDR3 coding sequence is TGTGCCAGCAGTTTTTCCGGCAGGGGATTCTATGGCTACACCTTC. As protein: CASSFSGRGFYGYTF.

The chain employs TRBV9 and TRBJ2-1; 9 bases are shared with TRBD2. Germline V gene data show CDR1 as SGDLS and CDR2 as YYNGEE. Trimming removed 3 bases from V and 0 bases from J; junction bases left unmatched: 4. This CDR3 region has 16 residues. The CDR3 nucleotides read TGTGCCAGCAGCGCATTAGCGGGAGTCTCCTACAATGAGCAGTTCTTC. Protein sequence: CASSALAGVSYNEQFF.

The gene calls are TRBV19 and TRBJ2-1; a weak D match, TRBD2 (7 bases). V shed 3 bases and J shed 4 bases, with 19 bases lying between them. Germline V lookup: CDR1 LNHDA, CDR2 SQIVND (reference sequence). There are 17 residues in the CDR3. The CDR3 here is CASSIYGGRGGYNEQFF. The CDR3 coding sequence is TGTGCCAGTAGTATTTATGGGGGCAGGGGAGGGTACAATGAGCAGTTCTTC. Filled out from reference TRBV19 and TRBJ2-1, the complete variable domain reads DGGITQSPKYLFRKEGQNVTLSCEQNLNHDAMYWYRQDPGQGLRLIYYSQIVNDFQKGDIAEGYSVSREKKESFPLTVTSAQKNPTAFYLCASSIYGGRGGYNEQFFGPGTRLTVL.

This clone was observed a handful of times. This chain links TRBV10-1 with TRBJ2-7, with D possibly matching TRBD1 (6 bases). Trimming pared 2 bases from V and 2 bases from J, leaving 10 bases between. Germline V CDR1 and CDR2: WNHNN, SYGVQD (reference sequence). This CDR3 spans 14 amino acids. CDR3 residues: CASSEATGAYEQYF. CDR3 sequence (DNA): TGCGCCAGCAGTGAGGCGACAGGAGCCTACGAGCAGTACTTC.